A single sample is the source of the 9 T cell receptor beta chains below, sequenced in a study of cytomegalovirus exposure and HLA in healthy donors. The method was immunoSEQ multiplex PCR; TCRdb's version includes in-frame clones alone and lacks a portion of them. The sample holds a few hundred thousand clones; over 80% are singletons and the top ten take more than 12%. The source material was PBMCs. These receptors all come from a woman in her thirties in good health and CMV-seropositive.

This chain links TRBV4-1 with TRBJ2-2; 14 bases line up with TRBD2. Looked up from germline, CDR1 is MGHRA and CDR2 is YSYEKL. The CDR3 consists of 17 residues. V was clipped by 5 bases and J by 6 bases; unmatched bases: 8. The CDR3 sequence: CASSEGLAGGVAGELFF. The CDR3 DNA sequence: TGCGCCAGCAGCGAAGGACTAGCGGGAGGTGTAGCCGGGGAGCTGTTTTTT.

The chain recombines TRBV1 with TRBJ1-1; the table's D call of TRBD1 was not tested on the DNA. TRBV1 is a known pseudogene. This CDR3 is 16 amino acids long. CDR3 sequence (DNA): TGCACCAGCAGCCTAGGGACAGTACGTAAGAACACTGAAGCTTTCTTT. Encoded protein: CTSSLGTVRKNTEAFF.

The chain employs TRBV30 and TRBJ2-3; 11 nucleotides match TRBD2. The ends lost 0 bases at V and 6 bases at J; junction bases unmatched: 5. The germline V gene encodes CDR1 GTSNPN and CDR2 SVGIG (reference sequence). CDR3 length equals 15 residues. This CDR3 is CAWSVRLAGSDTQYF. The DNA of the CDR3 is TGTGCCTGGAGTGTGCGACTAGCGGGATCGGATACGCAGTATTTT.

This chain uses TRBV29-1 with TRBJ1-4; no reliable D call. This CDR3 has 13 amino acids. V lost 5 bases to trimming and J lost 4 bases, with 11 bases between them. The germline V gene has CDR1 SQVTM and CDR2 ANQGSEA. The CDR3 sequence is CSVRLDLNEKLFF. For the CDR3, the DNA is TGCAGCGTTCGATTAGACCTTAATGAAAAACTGTTTTTT.

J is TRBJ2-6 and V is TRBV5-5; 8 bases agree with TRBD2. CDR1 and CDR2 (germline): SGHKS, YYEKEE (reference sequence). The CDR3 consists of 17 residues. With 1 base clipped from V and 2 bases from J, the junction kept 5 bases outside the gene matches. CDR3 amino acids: CASSLSAGGAGANVLTF. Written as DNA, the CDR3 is TGTGCCAGCAGCTTGAGCGCGGGAGGAGCTGGGGCCAACGTCCTGACTTTC. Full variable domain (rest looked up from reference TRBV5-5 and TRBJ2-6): DAGVTQSPTHLIKTRGQQVTLRCSPISGHKSVSWYQQVLGQGPQFIFQYYEKEERGRGNFPDRFSARQFPNYSSELNVNALLLGDSALYLCASSLSAGGAGANVLTFGAGSRLTVL.

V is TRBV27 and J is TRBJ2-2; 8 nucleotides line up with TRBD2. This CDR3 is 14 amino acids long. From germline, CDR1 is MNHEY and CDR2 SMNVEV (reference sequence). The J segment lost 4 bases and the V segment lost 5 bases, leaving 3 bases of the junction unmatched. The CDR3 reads CASSPRGVTGELFF. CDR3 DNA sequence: TGTGCCAGCAGTCCGCGGGGGGTCACCGGGGAGCTGTTTTTT.

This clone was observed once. The CDR3 loop is CASSPNGGIQGYTF. As DNA, the CDR3 is TGTGCCAGCAGCCCCAACGGAGGGATTCAGGGCTACACCTTC. The V call is TRBV7-8, the J call TRBJ1-2; no reliable D call. The CDR3 runs to 14 residues. Germline V gene data show CDR1 as SGHVS and CDR2 as FQNEAQ. V lost 5 bases and J lost 8, with 18 bases in between.

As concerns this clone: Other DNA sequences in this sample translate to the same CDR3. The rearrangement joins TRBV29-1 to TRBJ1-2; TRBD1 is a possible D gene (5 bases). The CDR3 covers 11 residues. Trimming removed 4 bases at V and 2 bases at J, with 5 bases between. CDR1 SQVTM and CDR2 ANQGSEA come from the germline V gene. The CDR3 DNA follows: TGCAGCGTTGGACAGAACTATGGCTACACCTTC. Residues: CSVGQNYGYTF. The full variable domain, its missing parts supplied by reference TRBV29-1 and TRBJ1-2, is SAVISQKPSRDICQRGTSLTIQCQVDSQVTMMFWYRQQPGQSLTLIATANQGSEATYESGFVIDKFPISRPNLTFSTLTVSNMSPEDSSIYLCSVGQNYGYTFGSGTRLTVV.

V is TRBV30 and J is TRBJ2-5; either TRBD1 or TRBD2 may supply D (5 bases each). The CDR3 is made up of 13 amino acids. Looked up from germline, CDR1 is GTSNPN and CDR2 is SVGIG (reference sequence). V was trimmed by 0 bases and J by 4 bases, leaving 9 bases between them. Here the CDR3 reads CAWSVTGRETQYF. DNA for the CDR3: TGTGCCTGGAGTGTGACGGGGCGAGAGACCCAGTACTTC.